The entry below describes one T cell receptor beta chain. What it binds is unknown. These data are taken from a study of siplizumab effects on memory and regulatory T cells. Study outcomes and limitations: Memory cells seemed less diverse than naive T cells, which also seemed major contributors to the alloresponse. Tregs proliferating in siplizumab cultures lacked confirmation of their suppressive function. Unstimulated subsets captured only a minor fraction of alloreactive clones. Naive versus memory phenotype went unassigned for roughly 75-96% of proliferating CD4+ or CD8+ clones.

There are 17 residues in the CDR3. From germline, CDR1 is LNHDA and CDR2 SQIVND (reference sequence). Trimming shortened V by 7 bases and J by 4 bases, and 23 bases separated the two germline ends. Using immunoSEQ multiplex PCR, the repertoire was profiled, and TCRdb retains in-frame clones only, with some absent. The table shows roughly 100,000 clones, with about 93% occurring only once. The chain couples TRBV19 to TRBJ1-5; D perhaps matches TRBD1 (5 bases). The TCR was taken from a human donor in good health. Sequencing was done on a sample of Tregs sorted from blood. The CDR3 coding sequence is TGTGCCAGTAAGAGGAGTGGGGAACAGGCGAATAATCAGCCCCAGCATTTT. Translating it yields CASKRSGEQANNQPQHF.